This TCR beta chain is drawn from a study of T cell responses to AZD1222 COVID-19 vaccine. Sequencing was performed with immunoSEQ multiplex PCR; in TCRdb, only in-frame clones are kept and a portion is missing. The profile covers 110,000 to 150,000 clones, with approximately 90% appearing a single time and more than 5.5% taken by the ten largest. This CDR3 comprises 18 residues. The V end lost 2 bases, the J end lost 4 bases, and 23 bases lay between the germline ends. The germline V gene encodes CDR1 GTSNPN and CDR2 SVGIG (reference sequence). The TCR sequence derives from an adult in good health. Material: peripheral blood, obtained on day 0 of AZD1222 vaccination. The chain recombines TRBV30 with TRBJ2-2; TRBD2 might be the D (7 bases). CDR3 amino acids: CAWSLKGGDPLGTGELFF. The CDR3 nucleotides are TGTGCCTGGAGTCTTAAGGGGGGGGATCCGCTTGGCACCGGGGAGCTGTTTTTT.